Listed here is a single TCR beta chain. Its antigen is unknown. The entry originates in a study of T cell responses to AZD1222 COVID-19 vaccine. Clones were read by immunoSEQ multiplex PCR, and TCRdb kept only the in-frame ones, dropping some. The sample includes 90,000 to 150,000 clones, roughly 90% of them seen just once. The CDR3 runs to 15 residues. Trimming took off 6 bases at V and 0 bases at J, with 9 bases between the two ends. Per germline, CDR1 MNHEY and CDR2 SMNVEV (reference sequence). Findings and limits, study-wide: Possibly, clonal diversity was underestimated; donors were largely white British and included more females.

The chain couples TRBV27 to TRBJ2-6; D ambiguous. This receptor was identified in an adult who received the AZD1222 COVID-19 vaccine. The sample in question was peripheral blood, obtained 28 days after the second AZD1222 dose. In DNA form, the CDR3 reads TGTGCCAGCAGACCCACAAACTCTGGGGCCAACGTCCTGACTTTC. Its protein product is CASRPTNSGANVLTF.